Below, 18 T cell receptor beta chains from the same sample are listed, as sequenced in a study of blood T cell repertoires in COVID-19. Repertoires were generated with immunoSEQ multiplex PCR, while TCRdb's copy carries only in-frame clones and drops some. The table records around 200,000 clones, roughly 83% of them present only once. The specimen was PBMCs or T cells enriched from blood (not recorded which). These receptors were taken from a woman in her 30s who had recovered from COVID-19.

The V gene is TRBV27, the J gene TRBJ2-7, with TRBD1 matching 7 bases. CDR1 and CDR2 from the germline V gene are MNHEY and SMNVEV (reference sequence). This CDR3 is built from 14 residues. The trim removed 4 bases at V and 4 bases at J, leaving 7 bases unmatched. This chain's CDR3 is CASSSGGGRYEQYV. In DNA, the CDR3 is TGTGCCAGCAGTTCAGGGGGTGGTCGTTACGAGCAGTACGTC.

The chain recombines TRBV11-3 with TRBJ2-1; D possibly corresponds to TRBD2 (6 bases). Germline loops: CDR1 SGHNT, CDR2 YENEEA. V was trimmed by 3 bases and J by 4 bases, leaving 16 bases between them. The CDR3 has 16 amino acids. CDR3 protein: CASSFAGLSGYNEQFF. The CDR3 region has the DNA TGTGCCAGCAGCTTCGCGGGACTTAGTGGTTACAATGAGCAGTTCTTC. The variable domain in full, completed from reference TRBV11-3 and TRBJ2-1, reads EAGVVQSPRYKIIEKKQPVAFWCNPISGHNTLYWYLQNLGQGPELLIRYENEEAVDDSQLPKDRFSAERLKGVDSTLKIQPAELGDSAVYLCASSFAGLSGYNEQFFGPGTRLTVL.

The chain employs TRBV9 and TRBJ1-5; D is possibly TRBD1 (5 bases). V lost 1 base and J 2 bases, leaving 10 bases between the germline ends. The CDR3 spans 15 residues. Germline CDR1 SGDLS, CDR2 YYNGEE. The CDR3 DNA sequence: TGTGCCAGCAGCGTAAGCGGGGCGGGCAATCAGCCCCAGCATTTT. This codes for CASSVSGAGNQPQHF. Using reference TRBV9 and TRBJ1-5 for the parts outside the CDR3, the full variable domain is DSGVTQTPKHLITATGQRVTLRCSPRSGDLSVYWYQQSLDQGLQFLIQYYNGEERAKGNILERFSAQQFPDLHSELNLSSLELGDSALYFCASSVSGAGNQPQHFGDGTRLSIL.

The chain links TRBV12-5 to TRBJ2-1; D is possibly TRBD1 (6 bases). Trimming removed 0 bases at V and 7 bases at J, with 19 bases between. Germline V gene data show CDR1 as LGHNT and CDR2 as FRNRAP. CDR3 size: 17 residues. CDR3 loop: CASGLVAVQGRWNEQFF. The CDR3 DNA reads as TGTGCTAGTGGTTTGGTAGCAGTACAGGGTAGATGGAATGAGCAGTTCTTC.

This clone was counted a single time. The chain is built from TRBV7-2 and TRBJ2-3; D call uncertain. Germline lookup yields CDR1 SGHTA and CDR2 FQGNSA. V lost 1 base and J lost 3, with 8 bases in between. This CDR3 has 14 amino acids. The CDR3 bases are TGTGCCAGCAGCTTAGGGCTACAGACAGATACGCAGTATTTT. It encodes CASSLGLQTDTQYF.

This clone was seen more than once but under ten times. V and J are TRBV11-2 and TRBJ2-1; D is uncertain. Trimming shortened V by 6 bases and J by 13 bases, and 13 bases separated the two germline ends. The CDR3 covers 11 residues. CDR1 and CDR2 from the germline V gene are SGHAT and FQNNGV. CDR3 DNA sequence: TGTGCCAGCAGTGACATCCTTTTTCAGTTCTTC. Protein: CASSDILFQFF.

The gene calls are TRBV19 and TRBJ1-5; 10 bases are shared with TRBD1. Trimming at V came to 9 bases and at J to 6 bases, leaving 5 bases not matched to a gene. CDR3 length: 13 residues. CDR1 and CDR2 from the germline V gene are LNHDA and SQIVND (reference sequence). This CDR3 is CARTRQGAQPQHF. DNA of the CDR3: TGTGCCAGAACACGACAGGGGGCTCAGCCCCAGCATTTT.

V is TRBV7-2 and J is TRBJ2-3; TRBD2 matches 10 bases. The junction had 5 bases not matched to a gene; V was cut back by 8 bases and J by 3 bases. This CDR3 spans 14 amino acids. In germline, CDR1 is SGHTA, CDR2 FQGNSA. Here the CDR3 reads CASRGLAETDTQYF. In DNA, the CDR3 is TGTGCCAGCCGAGGACTAGCGGAAACAGATACGCAGTATTTT.

In this sample, this clone turned up a few times. The chain uses TRBV10-2 and TRBJ2-7; a weak D match, TRBD2 (6 bases). The germline gives CDR1 WSHSY, CDR2 SAAADI. Trimming cost V 6 bases and J 0 bases, with 15 bases left between them. CDR3 size: 15 residues. The chain's CDR3 is CASRPGGSSSYEQYV. CDR3 DNA sequence: TGCGCCAGCAGGCCTGGAGGGAGTAGCTCCTACGAGCAGTACGTC.

The chain employs TRBV28 and TRBJ2-7; TRBD1 aligns across 9 bases. This CDR3 has 15 amino acids. V shed 5 bases, J shed 2 bases, and the junction held 7 bases outside the gene matches. Germline CDR1 reads MDHEN; CDR2 reads SYDVKM. The CDR3 protein is CASSVSGTGTYEQYF. The DNA for the CDR3 is TGTGCCAGCAGTGTTTCTGGGACAGGGACCTACGAGCAGTACTTC.

V usage is TRBV28 and J usage is TRBJ1-1, with D perhaps TRBD1 (6 bases). The germline CDR1 and CDR2 sequences are MDHEN and SYDVKM. Trimming pared 5 bases from V and 9 bases from J, leaving 16 bases between. This CDR3 is built from 13 residues. This CDR3 is CASSVQGQGQAFF. The CDR3 nucleotides are TGTGCCAGCAGTGTCCAGGGGCAGGGGCAAGCTTTCTTT.

This chain uses TRBV19 with TRBJ2-2; tentative D call: TRBD1 (6 bases). The CDR3 length is 16 residues. Per germline, CDR1 LNHDA and CDR2 SQIVND (reference sequence). V shed 11 bases and J shed 4 bases, with 23 bases lying between them. CDR3 sequence: CASTASRGRGTGELFF. The CDR3 DNA is TGTGCCTCAACCGCCTCCAGGGGCAGGGGCACCGGGGAGCTGTTTTTT.

The chain recombines TRBV28 with TRBJ2-1, with a tentative D call TRBD2 (7 bases). Germline CDR1 reads MDHEN; CDR2 reads SYDVKM. The CDR3 extends over 16 amino acids. V was trimmed by 5 bases and J by 2 bases, leaving 16 bases between them. CDR3 bases: TGTGCCAGCAGTCCCTTCGGGCGGGGGCCCTACAATGAGCAGTTCTTC. It codes for CASSPFGRGPYNEQFF.

The chain employs TRBV5-1 and TRBJ1-3; D ambiguous. Germline CDR1 is SGHRS and CDR2 is YFSETQ. This CDR3 is 15 amino acids long. V dropped 1 base and J dropped 0 bases, with 8 bases sitting between them. This CDR3 is CASSLSISSGNTIYF. The CDR3 DNA sequence: TGCGCCAGCAGCTTGTCAATCAGCTCTGGAAACACCATATATTTT.

The chain recombines TRBV28 with TRBJ2-3; perhaps TRBD2 as D (5 bases). The CDR3 runs 15 residues. Germline V gene data show CDR1 as MDHEN and CDR2 as SYDVKM. V lost 2 bases and J 5 bases, leaving 14 bases between the germline ends. The CDR3 sequence is CASSLGVSGGDTQYF. The CDR3 coding sequence is TGTGCCAGCAGTTTAGGAGTCAGCGGCGGAGATACGCAGTATTTT.

The V gene is TRBV28, the J gene TRBJ2-5, with TRBD1 identical over 8 bases. The CDR3 totals 14 residues. Germline CDR1 is MDHEN and CDR2 is SYDVKM. Trimming removed 5 bases from V and 2 bases from J; junction bases left unmatched: 4. The CDR3 bases are TGTGCCAGCAGTCCCCGACAGGGGCAAGAGACCCAGTACTTC. It specifies CASSPRQGQETQYF.

CDR3 nucleotides: TGTGCCAGCAGCCAAGCGGCCCGTGGGGCAAATTGGTATGGCTACACCTTC. This codes for CASSQAARGANWYGYTF. The J gene is TRBJ1-2, the V gene TRBV7-8; D perhaps matches TRBD1 (5 bases). Germline assignment: CDR1 SGHVS and CDR2 FQNEAQ. The CDR3 extends over 17 amino acids. With 5 bases removed from V and 5 bases from J, the gap between germline ends came to 24 bases.

The V and J genes are TRBV2 and TRBJ1-2; 7 positions agree with TRBD1. V shed 4 bases and J 2 bases; nucleotides not matched to a gene: 7. Germline CDR1 and CDR2: SNHLY and FYNNEI. This CDR3 comprises 15 residues. The DNA for the CDR3 is TGTGCCAGCAGTGGGAGCACAGGGGACAACTATGGCTACACCTTC. Translation: CASSGSTGDNYGYTF. Variable domain in full (rest from reference TRBV2 and TRBJ1-2): EPEVTQTPSHQVTQMGQEVILRCVPISNHLYFYWYRQILGQKVEFLVSFYNNEISEKSEIFDDQFSVERPDGSNFTLKIRSTKLEDSAMYFCASSGSTGDNYGYTFGSGTRLTVV.